This T cell receptor (beta chain) was retrieved from a study of T-cell memory formation after mild COVID-19. Study-level findings and limits: Unconfirmed was the SARS-CoV-2 specificity of second-wave clones that peaked on day 37. Contracting CD4+ clones lay largely in CM and EM, with CD8+ ones residing in EMRA. There were some responding clones in pre-infection memory, which suggested that cross-reactive memory had joined.

Constant-segment primers and 5'RACE yielded cDNA libraries for TCR alpha and TCR beta, each carrying sample barcodes and UMIs. MiXCR, run by TCRdb on the 5' RACE reads, gives a single entry per CDR3 protein. The profile shows about 130,000 distinct CDR3 sequences, about 15% of them singletons. Germline lookup yields CDR1 KGHSH and CDR2 LQKENI. The CDR3 is 14 residues long. V was trimmed by 5 bases and J by 1 base, leaving 11 bases between them. In this sample, this clonotype turned up a few times. Its target is not known. Sequences were obtained from PBMCs or a T cell subset sorted from them (not recorded which). J is TRBJ1-1 and V is TRBV18, with D possibly matching TRBD1 (5 bases). This clonotype was obtained from a man between 18 and 35 years old who had mild COVID-19 (a few samples of this study predate the infection). Cell type and time point are not known. The CDR3 DNA sequence: TGTGCCAGCTCAATTTTTGACAGGAACACTGAAGCTTTCTTT. Amino acids: CASSIFDRNTEAFF.